This entry is about one T cell receptor (beta chain). Its target is not known. The data were obtained in a study of T-cell memory formation after mild COVID-19. Study-wide context: In these data, TCR clusters were largely donor specific. Study results and caveats: Certain responding clones were present in pre-infection memory, suggesting participation of cross-reactive memory. From day 15 to 85, contracting clones were balanced between CD4 and CD8, whereas later expanders leaned toward CD4+.

Barcoded TCR alpha and TCR beta cDNA libraries with UMIs came from 5'RACE using constant-segment primers. Each CDR3 protein is one row after TCRdb ran MiXCR on the 5' RACE reads. The repertoire holds fewer than 250,000 distinct CDR3 sequences, with around 27% as singletons. The origin of this receptor is an adult woman who had mild COVID-19 (a few samples of this study predate the infection). Cell type and time point are not known. Sequencing was done on a sample of PBMCs or a T cell subset sorted from them (not recorded which).

CDR3 bases: TGCAGTGCTAGAGATGGACCAATCGGTAGCAACTATGGCTACACCTTC. As protein: CSARDGPIGSNYGYTF. This rearrangement joins TRBV20-1 to TRBJ1-2; no reliable D call. CDR1 is DFQATT and CDR2 is SNEGSKA in the germline V gene (reference sequence). Trimming removed 0 bases from V and 2 bases from J, with 16 bases in between. This CDR3 region has 16 residues.